Listed below are T cell receptor beta chains from one sample, sequenced in a study of identical twins. TCRdb reprocessed the 5' RACE reads via MiXCR and lists one record per CDR3 protein. Here the sample spans around 220,000 distinct CDR3 sequences, roughly a tenth being singletons. The sequenced sample was memory T cells sorted from blood. These receptor sequences come from a man aged 50-59 years in good health. Both conserved end residues are part of each CDR3. Fields, in order: J gene, V gene, D gene, clone size, CDR3 protein, CDR3 DNA. D genes are given only for firm matches. Size is stated for part of the rows, as once, few or many counts, or as a class when the clone is expanded.

j_gene: TRBJ2-7; v_gene: TRBV11-2; d_gene: TRBD1; abundance: many; CDR3aa: CASSSAGTGAYEQYF; CDR3nt: TGTGCCAGCAGCTCTGCCGGGACAGGGGCCTACGAGCAGTACTTC
j_gene: TRBJ1-1; v_gene: TRBV28; d_gene: NA; abundance: few; CDR3aa: CASSLFGGADTEAFF; CDR3nt: TGTGCCAGCAGTTTATTTGGGGGGGCGGACACTGAAGCTTTCTTT
j_gene: TRBJ2-5; v_gene: TRBV5-4; d_gene: NA; abundance: many; CDR3aa: CASSEGQETQYF; CDR3nt: TGTGCCAGCAGCGAGGGGCAAGAGACCCAGTACTTC
j_gene: TRBJ1-2; v_gene: TRBV14; d_gene: NA; abundance: NA; CDR3aa: CASSRGGVRSYGYTF; CDR3nt: TGTGCCAGCAGCCGGGGGGGAGTTCGGAGCTATGGCTACACCTTC
j_gene: TRBJ2-5; v_gene: TRBV10-3; d_gene: TRBD2; abundance: few; CDR3aa: CAIRASGGTQETQYF; CDR3nt: TGTGCCATAAGGGCAAGCGGGGGGACCCAAGAGACCCAGTACTTC
j_gene: TRBJ2-1; v_gene: TRBV12-3/TRBV12-4; d_gene: NA; abundance: NA; CDR3aa: CASTMGTDASYNEQFF; CDR3nt: TGTGCCAGCACCATGGGGACGGATGCTTCCTACAATGAGCAGTTCTTC
j_gene: TRBJ1-1; v_gene: TRBV6-2/TRBV6-3; d_gene: NA; abundance: many; CDR3aa: CASSPDRRNTEAFF; CDR3nt: TGTGCCAGCAGCCCCGACAGGCGGAACACTGAAGCTTTCTTT
j_gene: TRBJ1-2; v_gene: TRBV28; d_gene: NA; abundance: few; CDR3aa: CASSRRGYTF; CDR3nt: TGTGCCAGCAGCCGGAGAGGCTACACCTTC
j_gene: TRBJ2-3; v_gene: TRBV29-1; d_gene: NA; abundance: few; CDR3aa: CSVGHGLGTDTQYF; CDR3nt: TGCAGCGTGGGCCACGGGCTCGGCACAGATACGCAGTATTTT
j_gene: TRBJ2-2; v_gene: TRBV3-1; d_gene: NA; abundance: NA; CDR3aa: CASSPGGFNGELFF; CDR3nt: TGTGCCAGCAGCCCCGGAGGATTCAATGGGGAGCTGTTTTTT
j_gene: TRBJ2-1; v_gene: TRBV3-1; d_gene: NA; abundance: many; CDR3aa: CASSQWDGRDEQFF; CDR3nt: TGTGCCAGCAGCCAATGGGACGGACGCGATGAGCAGTTCTTC
j_gene: TRBJ2-2; v_gene: TRBV5-1; d_gene: TRBD2; abundance: NA; CDR3aa: CASSPRTSGRASTGELFF; CDR3nt: TGCGCCAGCAGCCCCCGGACTAGCGGGAGGGCGAGTACCGGGGAGCTGTTTTTT
j_gene: TRBJ2-7; v_gene: TRBV29-1; d_gene: NA; abundance: many; CDR3aa: CSVAIVGQPHEQYF; CDR3nt: TGCAGCGTTGCAATCGTAGGGCAGCCCCACGAGCAGTACTTC
j_gene: TRBJ2-3; v_gene: TRBV4-1; d_gene: NA; abundance: many; CDR3aa: CASSRSNTDTQYF; CDR3nt: TGCGCCAGCAGCCGATCCAACACAGATACGCAGTATTTT
j_gene: TRBJ2-1; v_gene: TRBV10-1; d_gene: TRBD1; abundance: few; CDR3aa: CASSEYRGSYNEQFF; CDR3nt: TGCGCCAGCAGTGAGTACAGGGGTTCCTACAATGAGCAGTTCTTC